These 15 T cell receptor beta chains came from one sample sequenced in a study of cytomegalovirus exposure and HLA in healthy donors. PCR amplification relied on 60 Vbeta primers (plus 13 Jbeta primers). Assay used: immunoSEQ multiplex PCR; TCRdb lists only in-frame clones, some missing. Of about 130,000 clones listed, 77% are singletons. The sample consisted of PBMCs. These receptors all stem from a young man in good health and CMV-seronegative.

The chain is built from TRBV5-6 and TRBJ2-7, with 11 positions matching TRBD1. With 4 bases clipped from V and 7 bases from J, the junction kept 7 bases outside the gene matches. This CDR3 spans 14 amino acids. Germline V gene sequence: CDR1 SGHDT, CDR2 YYEEEE. This CDR3 reads CASSVTGTGGEQYF. CDR3 nucleotide sequence: TGTGCCAGCAGCGTTACCGGGACAGGGGGTGAGCAGTACTTC.

J is TRBJ2-3 and V is TRBV7-3; 7 nucleotides match TRBD2. Trimming cost V 4 bases and J 0 bases; bases outside gene matches: 7. Germline CDR1 is SGHTA and CDR2 is FQGTGA. The CDR3 contains 16 residues. CDR3 DNA sequence: TGTGCCAGCAGCTCCGTAGCGGGCTCTAGCACAGATACGCAGTATTTT. Its translation is CASSSVAGSSTDTQYF.

The chain links TRBV21-1 to TRBJ1-5. TRBV21-1 is a pseudogene. The CDR3 has 18 residues. CDR3 sequence: CASSQSPCPRQINQPQHF. CDR3 DNA: TGTGCCAGCAGCCAGTCACCCTGTCCGCGGCAGATTAATCAGCCCCAGCATTTT.

In its sample, this clone was seen once. The chain employs TRBV5-1 and TRBJ2-3, with TRBD2 matching 7 bases. Per the germline V gene, CDR1 is SGHRS and CDR2 is YFSETQ. The CDR3 has 16 amino acids. The ends lost 0 bases at V and 1 base at J; junction bases unmatched: 5. CDR3 coding DNA: TGCGCCAGCAGCTTGGGTAGCGGGCTCGGCACAGATACGCAGTATTTT. This translates into CASSLGSGLGTDTQYF.

The rearrangement uses TRBV7-6 and TRBJ2-1; TRBD2 is a possible D gene (5 bases). V lost 4 bases, J lost 0 bases, and 16 bases lay in between. The CDR3 loop spans 17 amino acids. Germline CDR1 is SGHVS and CDR2 is FNYEAQ. The CDR3 DNA follows: TGTGCCAGCAGCTCGCACGGACTCCCGAGCTCCTACAATGAGCAGTTCTTC. It is translated as CASSSHGLPSSYNEQFF.

This clone appeared once. The chain uses TRBV18 and TRBJ2-3; the match to TRBD2 covers 11 bases. The CDR3 runs 20 residues. The V and J ends lost 6 bases and 2 bases, in that order; junction bases with no gene match: 19. Germline loops: CDR1 KGHSH, CDR2 LQKENI. The DNA of the CDR3 is TGTGCCAGCTCCCCCTGGGCTAGCGGGAGGCTCCCCTTGGACACAGATACGCAGTATTTT. As protein: CASSPWASGRLPLDTDTQYF.

This chain links TRBV10-3 with TRBJ2-3, with 8 bases identical to TRBD1. Per germline, CDR1 ENHRY and CDR2 SYGVKD. Trimming cost V 4 bases and J 0 bases; bases outside gene matches: 6. This CDR3 comprises 16 residues. The CDR3 sequence: CAISGKDRVSTDTQYF. In DNA form, the CDR3 reads TGTGCCATCAGTGGAAAGGACAGGGTCAGCACAGATACGCAGTATTTT.

This chain joins TRBV10-3 and TRBJ1-1, with a possible D match to TRBD1 (6 bases). The CDR3 is 14 amino acids. V lost 0 bases and J 1 base, leaving 6 bases between the germline ends. Germline values: CDR1 ENHRY, CDR2 SYGVKD. CDR3 nucleotides: TGTGCCATCAGTGAGTCGACAGGGAACACTGAAGCTTTCTTT. Its protein product is CAISESTGNTEAFF.

The chain has TRBV21-1 and TRBJ2-7; the tabulated D call, TRBD2, remains unverified against the DNA. TRBV21-1 is flagged as a pseudogene. This CDR3 has 17 residues. CDR3 sequence reads: CASSKDYGRREFYEQYF. In nucleotides, the CDR3 is TGTGCCAGCAGCAAAGACTACGGGAGGCGAGAATTCTACGAGCAGTACTTC.

This clone was seen a handful of times. The chain combines TRBV7-2 with TRBJ2-7, with D maybe TRBD2 (6 bases). Germline CDR1 is SGHTA and CDR2 is FQGNSA. This CDR3 comprises 14 residues. The V and J ends lost 0 bases and 2 bases respectively, with 8 bases between them. The CDR3 DNA follows: TGTGCCAGCAGCTTAGCGGGAGGCACCTACGAGCAGTACTTC. It encodes CASSLAGGTYEQYF.

This clone was detected once. A junction end diverges from the germline sequence, so it may reflect a read error. J is TRBJ1-1 and V is TRBV4-2, with 7 bases lining up with TRBD1. This CDR3 has 14 residues. CDR1 and CDR2 from the germline V gene are LGHNA and YNFKEQ. The CDR3 DNA reads TGTGCCAGCAGCCAAGATTGGGGTGACAGGGAGTGGTCCTTT. This translates into CASSQDWGDREWSF.

The rearrangement joins TRBV27 to TRBJ2-3; D not certain. Trimming left V 11 bases short and J 4 bases short, with 19 bases between. The CDR3 has 14 amino acids. Germline assignment: CDR1 MNHEY and CDR2 SMNVEV (reference sequence). As DNA, the CDR3 is TGTGCCCGAATCGGCCTAATTGCGGCAGATACGCAGTATTTT. Amino acid sequence: CARIGLIAADTQYF.

The CDR3 nucleotides read TGTGCCAGCAGTTTACCCCTCGGGGGAGAAGGGGAAAAACTGTTTTTT. It is translated as CASSLPLGGEGEKLFF. The chain has TRBV28 and TRBJ1-4; D possibly corresponds to TRBD1 (5 bases). Germline V gives CDR1 MDHEN, CDR2 SYDVKM. The CDR3 loop spans 16 amino acids. Trimming left V 2 bases short and J 8 bases short, with 18 bases between.

The genes are TRBV5-4 and TRBJ1-2; D is possibly TRBD1 (6 bases). This CDR3 region has 18 residues. The germline CDR1 and CDR2 sequences are SGHNT and YYREEE (reference sequence). Trimming took off 1 base at V and 10 bases at J, with 29 bases between the two ends. CDR3 region: CASSLSVLGTRHITFYTF. Written as DNA, the CDR3 is TGTGCCAGCAGCTTGAGTGTGCTCGGGACAAGACATATAACTTTCTACACCTTC.

This chain connects TRBV7-3 to TRBJ2-6, with TRBD1 matching over 8 bases. The CDR3 extends over 16 amino acids. Trimming at V came to 5 bases and at J to 10 bases, leaving 13 bases not matched to a gene. The germline gives CDR1 SGHTA, CDR2 FQGTGA. CDR3 region: CASSPPGAGGSNVLTF. For the CDR3, the DNA is TGTGCCAGCAGCCCGCCCGGGGCAGGGGGCTCAAACGTCCTGACTTTC. The full variable domain, rest sourced from reference TRBV7-3 and TRBJ2-6, is GAGVSQTPSNKVTEKGKYVELRCDPISGHTALYWYRQSLGQGPEFLIYFQGTGAADDSGLPNDRFFAVRPEGSVSTLKIQRTERGDSAVYLCASSPPGAGGSNVLTFGAGSRLTVL.